This T cell receptor (beta chain) was sequenced for a study of early T cells in non-severe SARS-CoV-2 infection. Across the study: Bulk RNA from unsorted whole blood was sequenced; chains were unpaired. Study-wide results and limits: Private and CD4 specificities were missed by VDJdb matching, skewed to anti-spike CD8.

Per the germline V gene, CDR1 is DFQATT and CDR2 is SNEGSKA (reference sequence). The CDR3 spans 10 residues. The V end was cut by 1 base, the J end by 7 bases, with 4 bases between. Molecules of cDNA were individually given unique molecular identifiers that were attached to them. From the 5' RACE reads, TCRdb called clonotypes with MiXCR, one entry per CDR3 protein. The table lists over 100,000 distinct CDR3 sequences, around 12% of them singletons. This clonotype was seen repeatedly, ten times or more. As yet, its antigen is unknown. This sequence was found in an adult who was a healthcare worker with PCR-confirmed SARS-CoV-2 infection or an uninfected control (not recorded which). The chain is built from TRBV20-1 and TRBJ1-2; D not resolved. The sequenced material came from whole blood. The CDR3 DNA reads TGCAGTGCTAGAGGGAGTGGCTACACCTTC. Translated, it gives CSARGSGYTF.